What follows are 24 T cell receptor beta chains derived from one specimen sequenced in a study of CD8 T cells in Susac syndrome. An amount of RNA that ranged from about 0.45 to 1 ug was reverse transcribed with random hexamers. TCRdb re-called the immunoSEQ multiplex PCR reads through MiXCR, storing one row per CDR3 protein. The table has 150,000 to 200,000 distinct CDR3 sequences, roughly 92% seen once; the top ten hold 0.09% to 0.095%. Input material: CD4+ T cells from PBMCs. These receptor sequences come from a human donor with multiple sclerosis.

The chain combines TRBV9 with TRBJ1-5; D not resolved. This CDR3 is 12 amino acids long. V was pared by 0 bases and J by 5 bases, with 3 bases between. Germline V gene lookup returns CDR1 SGDLS and CDR2 YYNGEE. CDR3 sequence reads: CASSVAYQPQHF. The DNA of the CDR3 is TGTGCCAGCAGCGTAGCCTATCAGCCCCAGCATTTT.

This rearrangement joins TRBV3-1 to TRBJ2-3; D gene ambiguous. Germline V gene sequence: CDR1 LGHDT, CDR2 YNNKEL (reference sequence). The CDR3 is 12 residues long. The germline V and J ends were trimmed by 0 bases and 5 bases, with 3 bases remaining between them. Written as DNA, the CDR3 is TGTGCCAGCAGCCAAGAAAGAGATACGCAGTATTTT. Residues: CASSQERDTQYF.

The J gene is TRBJ2-2, the V gene TRBV28; 9 bases match TRBD1. CDR3 length: 16 residues. V was clipped by 5 bases and J by 1 base; unmatched bases: 5. CDR1 MDHEN and CDR2 SYDVKM come from the germline V gene. The CDR3 DNA follows: TGTGCCAGCAGTGACCCGGGACAGGGGAACACCGGGGAGCTGTTTTTT. It yields the protein CASSDPGQGNTGELFF.

Only a few counts were recorded for this clonotype. The chain links TRBV27 to TRBJ2-1, with D perhaps matching TRBD2 (6 bases). This CDR3 has 15 amino acids. Trimming pared 4 bases from V and 8 bases from J, leaving 18 bases between. The germline CDR1 and CDR2 sequences are MNHEY and SMNVEV (reference sequence). The CDR3 sequence: CASSSEGRTPHEQFF. Written as DNA, the CDR3 is TGTGCCAGCAGTTCGGAGGGACGGACCCCCCATGAGCAGTTCTTC.

V gene TRBV19 combines with J gene TRBJ1-5; D is unresolved. The CDR3 has 14 residues. V lost 3 bases to trimming and J lost 1 base, with 7 bases between them. Germline assignment: CDR1 LNHDA and CDR2 SQIVND (reference sequence). The CDR3: CASSILSSNQPQHF. CDR3 nucleotides: TGTGCCAGTAGTATCCTATCGAGCAATCAGCCCCAGCATTTT.

The chain combines TRBV3-1 with TRBJ1-2; D gene ambiguous. CDR1 is LGHDT, CDR2 YNNKEL, per germline (reference sequence). V lost 3 bases and J 3 bases, leaving 8 bases between the germline ends. The CDR3 is 13 amino acids. CDR3 region: CASSQFRDYGYTF. The CDR3 region has the DNA TGTGCCAGCAGCCAGTTTAGAGACTATGGCTACACCTTC.

Details on this clonotype: One junction end does not reproduce the germline sequence, and a read error may be involved. The chain links TRBV6-5 to TRBJ2-5, with D perhaps TRBD1 or TRBD2 (5 bases each). The CDR3 sequence is 17 residues long. The V gene's germline CDR1 is MNHEY and CDR2 SVGAGI. The CDR3 reads CASSHSTPGTYQETQYF. CDR3 in DNA: TGTGCCAGCAGTCACTCGACCCCTGGGACGTACCAAGAGACCCAGTACTTC.

This rearrangement joins TRBV10-3 to TRBJ2-7, with D unclear. Germline V CDR1 and CDR2: ENHRY, SYGVKD. The CDR3 covers 12 residues. Trimming cost V 9 bases and J 6 bases, with 15 bases left between them. The CDR3 DNA follows: TGTGCCATTCGAACCGGCCCCTCCGAGCAGTACTTC. Amino acids: CAIRTGPSEQYF.

This clonotype was detected once. V and J are TRBV20-1 and TRBJ2-5; 8 bases agree with TRBD1. V shed 6 bases, J shed 0 bases, and the junction held 6 bases outside the gene matches. Germline CDR1 DFQATT, CDR2 SNEGSKA (reference sequence). The CDR3 length is 14 residues. The CDR3 loop reads CSASRGQDQETQYF. CDR3 DNA: TGCAGTGCCAGCCGGGGACAGGACCAAGAGACCCAGTACTTC.

The rearrangement uses TRBV7-2 and TRBJ2-7; 8 positions agree with TRBD2. This CDR3 spans 13 amino acids. Germline CDR1 SGHTA, CDR2 FQGNSA. Trimming at V came to 5 bases and at J to 3 bases, leaving 3 bases not matched to a gene. CDR3 amino acids: CASSPGGGYEQYF. The CDR3 DNA sequence: TGTGCCAGCAGCCCCGGGGGGGGCTACGAGCAGTACTTC.

The V call is TRBV7-8, the J call TRBJ1-2; D is ambiguous. Looked up from germline, CDR1 is SGHVS and CDR2 is FQNEAQ. This CDR3 contains 13 residues. Trimming removed 5 bases at V and 4 bases at J, with 11 bases between. The CDR3 DNA reads as TGTGCCAGCAGCGCGGGAAGAAGCTATGGCTACACCTTC. Translating gives CASSAGRSYGYTF.

The rearrangement links TRBV19 to TRBJ2-1, with D possibly matching TRBD1 (5 bases). The CDR3 is 12 residues long. Germline V gene data show CDR1 as LNHDA and CDR2 as SQIVND (reference sequence). Trimming removed 3 bases from V and 10 bases from J, with 10 bases in between. The CDR3 DNA reads TGTGCCAGTAGTATGTGGGGCGGCGAGCAGTTCTTC. Translated: CASSMWGGEQFF.

This chain connects TRBV20-1 to TRBJ1-2; 10 bases match TRBD1. The ends lost 3 bases at V and 11 bases at J; junction bases unmatched: 9. The germline V gene has CDR1 DFQATT and CDR2 SNEGSKA (reference sequence). CDR3 length equals 13 residues. The CDR3, as DNA: TGCAGTGCTAGCGACAGGGGGCGAAGGATTTACACCTTC. Amino acid sequence: CSASDRGRRIYTF.

The chain employs TRBV10-2 and TRBJ2-1; 9 bases are a match to TRBD2. Germline CDR1 WSHSY, CDR2 SAAADI. The CDR3 has 14 residues. V was clipped by 8 bases and J by 3 bases; unmatched bases: 5. The CDR3 loop reads CASRSGSVYNEQFF. CDR3 DNA sequence: TGCGCCAGCCGTAGCGGGAGCGTCTACAATGAGCAGTTCTTC.

This sequence joins TRBV14 and TRBJ1-1; TRBD1 matches at 7 bases. The J segment lost 10 bases and the V segment lost 2 bases, leaving 4 bases of the junction unmatched. Germline V gene data show CDR1 as SGHDN and CDR2 as FVKESK. The CDR3 covers 12 residues. The CDR3 protein is CASSQLNRGAFF. Here the CDR3 DNA reads TGTGCCAGCAGCCAACTGAACAGGGGAGCTTTCTTT.

This clonotype was seen just once. The chain carries TRBV6-6 and TRBJ1-3; TRBD1 might be the D (5 bases). CDR3 size: 13 residues. CDR1 and CDR2 (germline): MNHNY, SVGAGI (reference sequence). Trimming removed 8 bases at V and 0 bases at J, with 8 bases between. The chain's CDR3 is CASSDTSGNTIYF. Here the CDR3 DNA reads TGTGCCAGCTCGGACACCTCTGGAAACACCATATATTTT.

The V and J genes are TRBV20-1 and TRBJ2-3; TRBD2 aligns across 9 bases. The CDR3 is made up of 17 amino acids. Germline V CDR1 and CDR2: DFQATT, SNEGSKA (reference sequence). V was clipped by 0 bases and J by 4 bases; unmatched bases: 11. CDR3 in amino acids: CSARDLSRTSVSDTQYF. The CDR3 region has the DNA TGCAGTGCTAGAGATCTGTCAAGGACTAGCGTATCAGATACGCAGTATTTT.

The genes are TRBV30 and TRBJ1-1; D gene unclear. Trimming shortened V by 1 base and J by 2 bases, and 8 bases separated the two germline ends. This CDR3 region has 13 residues. Looked up from germline, CDR1 is GTSNPN and CDR2 is SVGIG (reference sequence). The CDR3 DNA reads TGTGCCTGGAGTGGTCAACCTAACACTGAAGCTTTCTTT. This translates into CAWSGQPNTEAFF.

V gene TRBV12-3 or TRBV12-4 combines with J gene TRBJ2-3; 7 bases line up with TRBD2. The CDR3 loop spans 15 amino acids. The V and J ends lost 1 base and 2 bases, in that order; junction bases with no gene match: 3. In nucleotides, the CDR3 is TGTGCCAGCAGTTTAGGCGGGGGTACCACAGATACGCAGTATTTT. It yields the protein CASSLGGGTTDTQYF.

V and J are TRBV12-3 or TRBV12-4 and TRBJ1-6, with unresolved D. CDR3 length equals 13 residues. The V gene lost 3 bases and the J gene lost 7 bases, with 7 bases spanning the gap. The CDR3 here is CASSFSENSPLHF. The CDR3 coding sequence is TGTGCCAGCAGTTTTTCGGAGAATTCACCCCTCCACTTT.

CDR3 in DNA: TGTGCCAGCAGCTTAACGACGGGGGCGAACACCGGGGAGCTGTTTTTT. Its translation: CASSLTTGANTGELFF. J is TRBJ2-2 and V is TRBV5-4; possibly TRBD2 for D (6 bases). The germline V and J ends were trimmed by 2 bases and 0 bases, with 11 bases remaining between them. This CDR3 is built from 16 residues. Looked up from germline, CDR1 is SGHNT and CDR2 is YYREEE (reference sequence).

The J gene is TRBJ1-5, the V gene TRBV15; 9 positions match TRBD1. The trim removed 1 base at V and 6 bases at J, leaving 10 bases unmatched. The CDR3 consists of 17 residues. Germline-derived CDR1 and CDR2 are LNHNV and YYDKDF (reference sequence). CDR3 nucleotide sequence: TGTGCCACCAGCAGAGGACAGAGAGGGACAGGGAGTCAGCCCCAGCATTTT. As protein: CATSRGQRGTGSQPQHF.

The chain recombines TRBV7-2 with TRBJ2-7; no firm D call. The CDR3 is made up of 14 amino acids. Trimming removed 2 bases at V and 7 bases at J, with 15 bases between. CDR1 is SGHTA and CDR2 is FQGNSA in the germline V gene. In nucleotides, the CDR3 is TGTGCCAGCAGCTTATTCCGGCCTGGGATGGAGCAGTACTTC. Protein sequence: CASSLFRPGMEQYF.

The chain joins TRBV12-3 or TRBV12-4 to TRBJ1-1; D remains ambiguous. V was shortened by 3 bases and J by 1 base, with 9 bases between the two germline ends. This CDR3 comprises 14 residues. Here the CDR3 DNA reads TGTGCCAGCAGTTTCGTACAGTCGAACACTGAAGCTTTCTTT. Its protein is CASSFVQSNTEAFF.